The present TCR beta chain was sequenced within a study of PD-1 blockade in classical Hodgkin lymphoma. TCRdb's copy holds only in-frame clones and misses some; the assay was immunoSEQ multiplex PCR. The sample holds over 60,000 clones, 65% to 75% seen once. This clone was seen once. There was relapse after autologous stem cell transplantation in every patient, and there was variation in brentuximab vedotin exposure. CDR3 length: 15 residues. V dropped 5 bases and J dropped 4 bases, with 17 bases sitting between them. Germline V lookup: CDR1 MNHNS, CDR2 SASEGT. The sequence derives from a human donor with classical Hodgkin lymphoma. The V gene is TRBV6-1, the J gene TRBJ2-5; the D gene is possibly TRBD2 (7 bases). Source: peripheral blood mononuclear cells (PBMCs), taken before the second cycle of nivolumab. CDR3 protein: CASSLAGARAETQYF. CDR3 sequence (DNA): TGTGCCAGCAGTTTGGCGGGGGCTAGGGCAGAGACCCAGTACTTC.